The rows below give T cell receptor beta chains drawn from one sample of a study of blood T cell repertoires in COVID-19. Measured with immunoSEQ multiplex PCR; TCRdb has only the in-frame clones, and not every one. The data hold more than 150,000 clones, with about 90% observed a single time. Specimen: peripheral blood. The receptors were gathered from a man aged 50-60 years with acute or convalescent COVID-19. Both conserved end residues are part of each CDR3. A D gene is named only where the DNA matches it firmly. The size entry is marked missing in some rows and otherwise reads once, few, many or a size class.

cdr3_length,j_call,v_call,d_call,clone_size,cdr3_nt,cdr3_aa
16,TRBJ2-3,TRBV5-6,NA,NA,TGTGCCAGCAGCTTGGGGTGGGGGCGCCTCACAGATACGCAGTATTTT,CASSLGWGRLTDTQYF
17,TRBJ2-3,TRBV6-2/TRBV6-3,TRBD1,NA,TGTGCCAGCAGTTACGACCCGGGACAGGGTTACACAGATACGCAGTATTTT,CASSYDPGQGYTDTQYF
16,TRBJ1-6,TRBV28,TRBD1,NA,TGTGCCAGCAGCCCGACAGGGATTGTTCGTAATTCACCCCTCCACTTT,CASSPTGIVRNSPLHF
14,TRBJ2-7,TRBV5-1,TRBD2,once,TGCGCCAGCAGCCGGACTAGCGGGACTTACGAGCAGTACTTC,CASSRTSGTYEQYF
14,TRBJ2-6,TRBV19,NA,NA,TGTGCCAGTTATAGCACTTCTGGGGCCAACGTCCTGACTTTC,CASYSTSGANVLTF
18,TRBJ1-1,TRBV21-1,NA,once,TGTGCCAGCAGCAAACGCCAGGGTCCCCCGTCAAGGGACACTGAAGCTTTCTTT,CASSKRQGPPSRDTEAFF
16,TRBJ2-2,TRBV28,TRBD1,NA,TGTGCCAGCAGTCCGTGGACAGGGAGCTTCGGCGGGGAGCTGTTTTTT,CASSPWTGSFGGELFF
13,TRBJ1-1,TRBV27,NA,NA,TGTGCCAGCAGTTTTCAGATGAACACTGAAGCTTTCTTT,CASSFQMNTEAFF
17,TRBJ2-3,TRBV12-1,NA,once,TGTGCCAGCAGCCCCAGGACTAGCGGGGGGGCTGGAGATACGCAGTATTTT,CASSPRTSGGAGDTQYF
15,TRBJ2-7,TRBV7-8,TRBD2,once,TGTGCCAGCAGCTTAGTCCCGACTAGCGGGCCCGAGCAGTACTTC,CASSLVPTSGPEQYF
13,TRBJ2-2,TRBV11-2,NA,NA,TGTGCCAGCACCCCGGAGTTGGCCGGGGAGCTGTTTTTT,CASTPELAGELFF
14,TRBJ1-5,TRBV27,TRBD1,NA,TGTGCCAGCAGCAGACAGGGGGACAATCAGCCCCAGCATTTT,CASSRQGDNQPQHF
14,TRBJ1-2,TRBV28,NA,NA,TGTGCCAGCAGGCTAGGACAAGCTAACTATGGCTACACCTTC,CASRLGQANYGYTF
14,TRBJ2-1,TRBV27,TRBD2,NA,TGTGCCAGCAGTATAACGACTAGCGGGACCGGGCAGTTCTTC,CASSITTSGTGQFF
16,TRBJ2-7,TRBV18,NA,NA,TGTGCCAGCTCACGGATGACGGGGTGGGAAACCTACGAGCAGTACTTC,CASSRMTGWETYEQYF
13,TRBJ1-2,TRBV14,NA,NA,TGTGCCAGCAGCCCGGGCGAGAACAGGGGCTACACCTTC,CASSPGENRGYTF
18,TRBJ1-4,TRBV14,TRBD1,NA,TGTGCCAGCAGCCAACCCCCCCGGGACAGGGGAAAGGTTGAAAAACTGTTTTTT,CASSQPPRDRGKVEKLFF
15,TRBJ1-5,TRBV19,NA,NA,TGTGCCAGTACCAAGTTGTACAGCTACAATCAGCCCCAGCATTTT,CASTKLYSYNQPQHF
15,TRBJ1-2,TRBV4-3,TRBD1,NA,TGCGCCAGCAGCCAAGAAGGGGGACAGTTCTATGGCTACACCTTC,CASSQEGGQFYGYTF
16,TRBJ2-3,TRBV9,NA,NA,TGTGCCAGCAGCCCCAGGGTGCGTAGTGGAACAGATACGCAGTATTTT,CASSPRVRSGTDTQYF
14,TRBJ1-1,TRBV7-9,NA,NA,TGTGCCAGCAGCTTCTCGATGGGGGGTGGTGAAGCTTTCTTT,CASSFSMGGGEAFF
14,TRBJ1-1,TRBV5-8,TRBD1,few,TGTGCCAGCGGAAGCAGGCAGGGGGACACTGAAGCTTTCTTT,CASGSRQGDTEAFF
16,TRBJ1-6,TRBV11-2,NA,NA,TGTGCCAGCAGCTTAGTGCCCGGGAACGCTGGATCACCCCTCCACTTT,CASSLVPGNAGSPLHF